A single sample is the source of the 8 T cell receptor beta chains below, sequenced in a study of cytomegalovirus exposure and HLA in healthy donors. The PCR employed 60 Vbeta primers together with 13 Jbeta primers. Data came from immunoSEQ multiplex PCR; TCRdb stores just in-frame clones and leaves some out. The profile shows 100,000 or so clones, around 80% of them singletons. Material for sequencing was PBMCs. These receptors all come from a female donor in good health and CMV-seropositive.

The V call is TRBV4-1, the J call TRBJ2-1; TRBD2 is a possible D gene (5 bases). The CDR3 has 16 amino acids. Per the germline V gene, CDR1 is MGHRA and CDR2 is YSYEKL. Trimming removed 0 bases from V and 3 bases from J, with 12 bases in between. CDR3 in DNA: TGCGCCAGCAGCCAAGAGCGGCTAGCCCGCTACAATGAGCAGTTCTTC. It codes for CASSQERLARYNEQFF.

This chain connects TRBV28 to TRBJ2-2, with 8 bases matching TRBD2. The CDR3 is 15 amino acids. Unmatched junction bases numbered 12, after V lost 7 bases and J lost 8 bases. Germline V gene sequence: CDR1 MDHEN, CDR2 SYDVKM. In DNA form, the CDR3 reads TGTGCCAGCACCCCATCCGGGCGGGAGGTTGGGGAGCTGTTTTTT. Protein sequence: CASTPSGREVGELFF.

The J gene is TRBJ2-1, the V gene TRBV29-1; TRBD2 might be the D (5 bases). The CDR3 has 13 amino acids. V lost 4 bases to trimming and J lost 2 bases, with 9 bases between them. The germline CDR1 and CDR2 sequences are SQVTM and ANQGSEA. The CDR3 loop is CSVGGLAYNEQFF. CDR3 coding DNA: TGCAGCGTTGGCGGGTTGGCCTACAATGAGCAGTTCTTC.

The chain employs TRBV9 and TRBJ2-3, with 11 bases fitting TRBD2. Germline CDR1 is SGDLS and CDR2 is YYNGEE. Unmatched junction bases numbered 11, after V lost 3 bases and J lost 2 bases. The CDR3 sequence is 18 residues long. The CDR3: CASSEEVPGLAATDTQYF. The CDR3 DNA sequence: TGTGCCAGCAGCGAGGAGGTCCCGGGACTAGCGGCCACAGATACGCAGTATTTT.

Points on this clone: One junction end does not reproduce the germline sequence, and a read error may be involved. The V call is TRBV5-1, the J call TRBJ2-1; no definite D call. Germline loops: CDR1 SGHRS, CDR2 YFSETQ. The CDR3 has 16 residues. The CDR3 DNA reads TGCGCCAGCAGCTTGCAAGCTTCCCGTTCCTCCAATGAGCAGTTCTTC. Its translation is CASSLQASRSSNEQFF.

This sequence joins TRBV9 and TRBJ2-1; TRBD2 might be the D (6 bases). Per the germline V gene, CDR1 is SGDLS and CDR2 is YYNGEE. Trimming took off 0 bases at V and 1 base at J, with 17 bases between the two ends. The CDR3 runs to 18 residues. The CDR3 spells CASSVGLSRGVSYNEQFF. The CDR3 nucleotides are TGTGCCAGCAGCGTAGGTCTCTCCCGCGGGGTTTCCTACAATGAGCAGTTCTTC. Combining the CDR3 with reference TRBV9 and TRBJ2-1 gives the whole variable domain DSGVTQTPKHLITATGQRVTLRCSPRSGDLSVYWYQQSLDQGLQFLIQYYNGEERAKGNILERFSAQQFPDLHSELNLSSLELGDSALYFCASSVGLSRGVSYNEQFFGPGTRLTVL.

This clone was seen more than once but under ten times. The chain is built from TRBV2 and TRBJ1-1, with D uncertain. Trimming took off 4 bases at V and 8 bases at J, with 17 bases between the two ends. The length of the CDR3 is 14 residues. Germline loops: CDR1 SNHLY, CDR2 FYNNEI. The chain's CDR3 is CASSVVELPREAFF. As DNA, the CDR3 is TGTGCCAGCAGTGTCGTTGAGTTACCCCGGGAAGCTTTCTTT.

V is TRBV11-2 and J is TRBJ1-1; no clear D. CDR1 is SGHAT and CDR2 is FQNNGV in the germline V gene. Trimming removed 5 bases from V and 2 bases from J, with 12 bases in between. The CDR3 consists of 14 residues. The CDR3 loop reads CASSHTAFNTEAFF. The CDR3 nucleotides read TGTGCCAGCAGCCATACAGCTTTCAACACTGAAGCTTTCTTT.